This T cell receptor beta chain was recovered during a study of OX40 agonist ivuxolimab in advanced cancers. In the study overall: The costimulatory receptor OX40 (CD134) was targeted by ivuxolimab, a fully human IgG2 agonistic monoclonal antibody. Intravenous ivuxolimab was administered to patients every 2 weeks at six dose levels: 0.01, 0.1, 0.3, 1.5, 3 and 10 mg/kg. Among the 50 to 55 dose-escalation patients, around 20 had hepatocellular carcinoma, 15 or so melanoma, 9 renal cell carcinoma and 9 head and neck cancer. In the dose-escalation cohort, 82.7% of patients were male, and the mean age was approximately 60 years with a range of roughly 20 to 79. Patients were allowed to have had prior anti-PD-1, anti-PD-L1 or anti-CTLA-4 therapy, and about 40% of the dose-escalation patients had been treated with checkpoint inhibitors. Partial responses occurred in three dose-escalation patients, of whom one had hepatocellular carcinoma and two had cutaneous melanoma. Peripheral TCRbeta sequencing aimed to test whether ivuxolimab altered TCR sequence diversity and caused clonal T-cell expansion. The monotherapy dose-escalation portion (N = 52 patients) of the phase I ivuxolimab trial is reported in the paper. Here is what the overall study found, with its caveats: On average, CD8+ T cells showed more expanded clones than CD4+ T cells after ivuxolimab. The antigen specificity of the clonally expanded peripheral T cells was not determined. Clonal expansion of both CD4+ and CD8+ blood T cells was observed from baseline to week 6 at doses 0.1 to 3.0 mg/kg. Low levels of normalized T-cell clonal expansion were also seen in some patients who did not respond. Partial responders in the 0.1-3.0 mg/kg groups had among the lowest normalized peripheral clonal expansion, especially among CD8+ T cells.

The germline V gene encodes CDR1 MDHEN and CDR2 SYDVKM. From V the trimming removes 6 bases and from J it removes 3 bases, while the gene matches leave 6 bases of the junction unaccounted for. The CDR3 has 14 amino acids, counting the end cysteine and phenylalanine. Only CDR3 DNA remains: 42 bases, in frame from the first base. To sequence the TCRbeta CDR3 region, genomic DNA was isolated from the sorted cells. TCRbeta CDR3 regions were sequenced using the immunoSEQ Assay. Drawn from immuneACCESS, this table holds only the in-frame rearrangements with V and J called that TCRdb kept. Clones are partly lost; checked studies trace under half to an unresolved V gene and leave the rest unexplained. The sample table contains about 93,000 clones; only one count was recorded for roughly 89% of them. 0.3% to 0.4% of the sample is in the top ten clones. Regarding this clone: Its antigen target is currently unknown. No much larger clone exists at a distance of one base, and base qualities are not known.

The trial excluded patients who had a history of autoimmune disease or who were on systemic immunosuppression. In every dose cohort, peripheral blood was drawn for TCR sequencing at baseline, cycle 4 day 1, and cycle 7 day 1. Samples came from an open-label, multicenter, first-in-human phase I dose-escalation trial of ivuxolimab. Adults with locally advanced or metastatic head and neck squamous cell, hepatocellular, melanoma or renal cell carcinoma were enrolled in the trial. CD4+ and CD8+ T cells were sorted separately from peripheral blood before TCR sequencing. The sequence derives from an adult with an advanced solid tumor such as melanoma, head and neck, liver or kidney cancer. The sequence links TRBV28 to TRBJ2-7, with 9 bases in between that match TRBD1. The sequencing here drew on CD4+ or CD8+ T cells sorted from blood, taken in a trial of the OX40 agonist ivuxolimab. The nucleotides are TGTGCCAGCAGGGGACCGGGACAGGGCTACGAGCAGTACTTC. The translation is CASRGPGQGYEQYF.